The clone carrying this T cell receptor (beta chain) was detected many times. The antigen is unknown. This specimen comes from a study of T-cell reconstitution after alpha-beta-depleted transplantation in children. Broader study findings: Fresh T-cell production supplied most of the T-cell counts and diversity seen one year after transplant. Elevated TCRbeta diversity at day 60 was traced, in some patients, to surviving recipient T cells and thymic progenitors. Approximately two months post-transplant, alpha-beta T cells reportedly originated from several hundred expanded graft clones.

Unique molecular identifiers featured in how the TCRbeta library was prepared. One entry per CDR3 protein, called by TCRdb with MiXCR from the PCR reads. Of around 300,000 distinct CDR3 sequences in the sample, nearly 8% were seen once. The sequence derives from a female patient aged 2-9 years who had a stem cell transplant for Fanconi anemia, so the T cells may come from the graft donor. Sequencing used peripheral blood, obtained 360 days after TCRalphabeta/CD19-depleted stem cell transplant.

DNA of the CDR3: TGTGCCAGCAGCCCTCTAGCGGGGGCCCGCACAGATACGCAGTATTTT. This encodes CASSPLAGARTDTQYF. The chain recombines TRBV6-2 or TRBV6-3 with TRBJ2-3, with 10 bases matching TRBD2. This CDR3 has 16 residues. Per the germline V gene, CDR1 is MNHEY and CDR2 is SVGEGT. The J segment lost 1 base and the V segment lost 6 bases, leaving 7 bases of the junction unmatched.